The sequence of this TCR beta chain was determined in a study of T cell responses to AZD1222 COVID-19 vaccine. The data were produced by immunoSEQ multiplex PCR, yet TCRdb's version contains in-frame clones alone and is incomplete. The table for this sample gives about 140,000 clones. The clonotype was recovered from an adult in good health. Sequencing input: peripheral blood.

CDR3 residues: CASSLSTDTQYF. CDR3 DNA: TGTGCCAGCAGCTTATCGACAGATACGCAGTATTTT. The chain couples TRBV7-2 to TRBJ2-3; D is ambiguous. The CDR3 is 12 amino acids. Germline V lookup: CDR1 SGHTA, CDR2 FQGNSA. The germline V and J ends were trimmed by 2 bases and 3 bases, with 3 bases remaining between them.